The sequence of this T cell receptor beta chain was determined in a study of blood T cells in healthy people across ages. Study-wide results and caveats: Because donor CMV status was unknown, expanded clonotype changes were possibly confounded. TCR beta diversity tracked closely with naive T cell percentage. Unsorted PBMC input precluded a conclusive naive versus antigen-experienced comparison.

Comments on this clonotype: Its antigen is unidentified.

The use of a sample-barcoded 5' primer and a J-beta primer mix characterized a second PCR of roughly 7 to 11 cycles. The authors tagged each cDNA molecule using a template-switch adaptor with 12 random nucleotides. TCRdb recomputed calls from the 5' RACE reads with MiXCR, one row per CDR3 protein. The sample shows 250,000 to 300,000 distinct CDR3 sequences, less than 30% of them seen only once. This TCR derives from a woman aged 70-85 years in good health. Material for sequencing was blood.

In DNA, the CDR3 is TGTGCCAGCAATAGCCGGACGCCCCAGTACGAGCAGTACTTC. It codes for CASNSRTPQYEQYF. This chain uses TRBV5-5 with TRBJ2-7; D gene unclear. The ends were cut back, 6 bases at V and 4 bases at J, with 17 bases in the middle. This CDR3 is built from 14 residues. Germline assignment: CDR1 SGHKS and CDR2 YYEKEE (reference sequence).